The 24 T cell receptor beta chains below were found in one sample sequenced in a study of tumor T cells in aggressive B-cell lymphoma (dated by TCRdb to the late 2010s). Libraries came from the immunoSEQ multiplex PCR assay. This is the immuneACCESS table as TCRdb keeps it, with only in-frame sequences that have V and J called. A part of the clones is gone; compared with another copy, unresolved V genes explain less than half, and the rest is unexplained. For this sample the table gives roughly 5,300 clones, of which roughly nine tenths were detected only once. The ten largest clonotypes hold 2.5% to 3% of the sample. The sequenced sample consisted of tumor tissue. All receptors come from an adult with diffuse large B cell lymphoma.

This clone was detected only a few times. This chain's CDR3 is CASSLPSSGGQWTEAFF. The CDR3 DNA reads TGTGCCAGCAGTTTACCCAGCTCAGGGGGCCAGTGGACTGAAGCTTTCTTT. This chain links TRBV28 with TRBJ1-1; 8 bases line up with TRBD1. The V segment lost 2 bases and the J segment 5 bases; nucleotides outside the gene matches: 13. The CDR3 is 17 amino acids. The germline V gene encodes CDR1 MDHEN and CDR2 SYDVKM.

This clone was seen more than once but under ten times. This chain uses TRBV28 with TRBJ2-7; 7 nucleotides match TRBD1. CDR3 size: 14 residues. Germline loops: CDR1 MDHEN, CDR2 SYDVKM. The V segment lost 6 bases and the J segment 1 base; nucleotides outside the gene matches: 6. The CDR3: CASRTWTGSYEQYF. CDR3 DNA: TGTGCCAGCAGGACCTGGACAGGTTCCTACGAGCAGTACTTC.

This chain links TRBV5-1 with TRBJ1-1; no reliable D call. V was cut by 4 bases and J by 0 bases, with 13 bases left in between. The CDR3 loop spans 15 amino acids. The V gene's germline CDR1 is SGHRS and CDR2 YFSETQ. The CDR3 here is CASSHMRAVNTEAFF. The CDR3 nucleotides are TGCGCCAGCAGCCATATGCGGGCGGTGAACACTGAAGCTTTCTTT.

This chain links TRBV7-8 with TRBJ2-5, with TRBD1 identical over 11 bases. The J segment lost 4 bases and the V segment lost 5 bases, leaving 3 bases of the junction unmatched. CDR3 length equals 14 residues. CDR1 and CDR2 (germline): SGHVS, FQNEAQ. The CDR3 protein is CASSPGTGGETQYF. The DNA of the CDR3 is TGTGCCAGCAGCCCGGGGACAGGGGGAGAGACCCAGTACTTC.

The table lists this clone with a few counts. The chain links TRBV19 to TRBJ2-6; D is undetermined. The CDR3 is 15 residues long. Germline lookup yields CDR1 LNHDA and CDR2 SQIVND (reference sequence). The V and J ends lost 7 bases and 0 bases respectively, with 10 bases between them. CDR3 sequence: CASTNLDSGANVLTF. The CDR3, as DNA: TGTGCCAGTACCAACTTAGACTCTGGGGCCAACGTCCTGACTTTC. The full variable domain, with the rest looked up from reference TRBV19 and TRBJ2-6, is DGGITQSPKYLFRKEGQNVTLSCEQNLNHDAMYWYRQDPGQGLRLIYYSQIVNDFQKGDIAEGYSVSREKKESFPLTVTSAQKNPTAFYLCASTNLDSGANVLTFGAGSRLTVL.

This sequence joins TRBV19 and TRBJ1-2; possibly TRBD1 for D (5 bases). Trimming took 4 bases from V and 7 from J, leaving 10 bases between them. Germline CDR1 reads LNHDA; CDR2 reads SQIVND (reference sequence). The CDR3 covers 12 residues. CDR3 residues: CASSTGFAGYTF. The CDR3, as DNA: TGTGCCAGTAGTACAGGGTTTGCTGGCTACACCTTC. Variable domain in full (rest from reference TRBV19 and TRBJ1-2): DGGITQSPKYLFRKEGQNVTLSCEQNLNHDAMYWYRQDPGQGLRLIYYSQIVNDFQKGDIAEGYSVSREKKESFPLTVTSAQKNPTAFYLCASSTGFAGYTFGSGTRLTVV.

The genes are TRBV30 and TRBJ2-5, with 9 positions matching TRBD2. The J call may be mistaken, given a closer DNA end match to TRBJ2-7. Germline V gives CDR1 GTSNPN, CDR2 SVGIG (reference sequence). The CDR3 totals 14 residues. The CDR3 DNA sequence: TGTGCCTGGAGTGTCGGTAGCGGGAGCTACGAGCAGTACTTC. Translating it yields CAWSVGSGSYEQYF.

Written as DNA, the CDR3 is TGTGCCAGCAGTGAAGCCTTTCCGGGACAGGGGACAGATACGCAGTATTTT. Amino acid sequence: CASSEAFPGQGTDTQYF. The chain recombines TRBV6-1 with TRBJ2-3; TRBD1 aligns across 10 bases. J gave up 3 bases and V 0 bases, and 6 bases lay outside the gene matches. Germline CDR1 MNHNS, CDR2 SASEGT. This CDR3 region has 17 residues.

This clone was detected once. The DNA for the CDR3 is TGTGCCAGCAGCCCCAGGGTAGGGAGGACTGAAGCTTTCTTT. Protein: CASSPRVGRTEAFF. The chain has TRBV7-2 and TRBJ1-1, with D perhaps matching TRBD1 (5 bases). This CDR3 contains 14 residues. CDR1 and CDR2 from the germline V gene are SGHTA and FQGNSA. The ends were cut back, 5 bases at V and 5 bases at J, with 15 bases in the middle.

Only a few counts were recorded for this clone. The chain recombines TRBV5-6 with TRBJ2-7; no reliable D call. CDR3 length: 12 residues. Germline V gives CDR1 SGHDT, CDR2 YYEEEE. V was clipped by 2 bases and J by 13 bases, with 16 bases between them. In DNA, the CDR3 is TGTGCCAGCAGCTTCGCCGAAGGCAGGAAATACTTC. It encodes CASSFAEGRKYF.

The chain employs TRBV27 and TRBJ1-2; D perhaps matches TRBD1 (6 bases). The CDR3 runs 16 residues. CDR1 MNHEY and CDR2 SMNVEV come from the germline V gene (reference sequence). Trimming took off 5 bases at V and 3 bases at J, with 19 bases between the two ends. The CDR3 sequence is CASSAHTTGLDYGYTF. CDR3 DNA: TGTGCCAGCAGTGCCCATACCACAGGGCTGGACTATGGCTACACCTTC.

V and J are TRBV27 and TRBJ2-7; 9 nucleotides agree with TRBD1. In germline, CDR1 is MNHEY, CDR2 SMNVEV (reference sequence). The CDR3 runs to 15 residues. V was clipped by 6 bases and J by 7 bases; unmatched bases: 13. CDR3 DNA sequence: TGTGCCAGCAGCTCTTGGGACAGGGTAGGGGATGAGCAGTACTTC. This codes for CASSSWDRVGDEQYF.

V and J are TRBV5-1 and TRBJ1-4; D is possibly TRBD1 (5 bases). The CDR3 runs to 16 residues. V was cut by 4 bases and J by 7 bases, with 20 bases left in between. Germline V gene data show CDR1 as SGHRS and CDR2 as YFSETQ. The CDR3 spells CASSHGGGPGGEKLFF. The CDR3, as DNA: TGCGCCAGCAGCCACGGGGGGGGTCCCGGAGGTGAAAAACTGTTTTTT. Complete variable domain (other parts from reference TRBV5-1 and TRBJ1-4): KAGVTQTPRYLIKTRGQQVTLSCSPISGHRSVSWYQQTPGQGLQFLFEYFSETQRNKGNFPGRFSGRQFSNSRSEMNVSTLELGDSALYLCASSHGGGPGGEKLFFGSGTQLSVL.

This chain joins TRBV30 and TRBJ1-2; possibly TRBD1 for D (6 bases). CDR3 length equals 13 residues. The V gene lost 1 base and the J gene lost 5 bases, with 11 bases spanning the gap. Germline loops: CDR1 GTSNPN, CDR2 SVGIG (reference sequence). The CDR3 DNA follows: TGTGCCTGGAGTGGACAGGCGCCGTATGGCTACACCTTC. Its protein product is CAWSGQAPYGYTF.

This rearrangement joins TRBV5-6 to TRBJ2-5; D perhaps matches TRBD2 (6 bases). The germline CDR1 and CDR2 sequences are SGHDT and YYEEEE. This CDR3 has 15 residues. V was shortened by 6 bases and J by 5 bases, with 20 bases between the two germline ends. The DNA of the CDR3 is TGTGCCAGCATCAAACTGGCGGGGCCGCGCGAGACCCAGTACTTC. Its protein is CASIKLAGPRETQYF.

Remarks on this clone: The same CDR3 can be traced to other DNA sequences in this sample. The V gene is TRBV23-1, the J gene TRBJ2-1; D remains ambiguous. TRBV23-1 qualifies as an ORF whose function is uncertain. V was shortened by 8 bases and J by 4 bases, with 9 bases between the two germline ends. The length of the CDR3 is 12 residues. This CDR3 reads CASGTSYNEQFF. CDR3 in DNA: TGCGCCAGCGGTACTTCTTACAATGAGCAGTTCTTC.

This clone was recorded only once. The genes are TRBV5-1 and TRBJ2-3; D is unresolved. The CDR3 consists of 14 residues. Trimming removed 0 bases at V and 0 bases at J, with 5 bases between. Looked up from germline, CDR1 is SGHRS and CDR2 is YFSETQ. This CDR3 reads CASSLDKSTDTQYF. CDR3 in DNA: TGCGCCAGCAGCTTGGACAAAAGCACAGATACGCAGTATTTT. Using reference TRBV5-1 and TRBJ2-3 for the parts outside the CDR3, the full variable domain is KAGVTQTPRYLIKTRGQQVTLSCSPISGHRSVSWYQQTPGQGLQFLFEYFSETQRNKGNFPGRFSGRQFSNSRSEMNVSTLELGDSALYLCASSLDKSTDTQYFGPGTRLTVL.

The rearrangement uses TRBV27 and TRBJ2-3; 12 nucleotides line up with TRBD2. CDR3 length: 18 amino acids. The germline CDR1 and CDR2 sequences are MNHEY and SMNVEV (reference sequence). The ends lost 5 bases at V and 2 bases at J; junction bases unmatched: 11. In nucleotides, the CDR3 is TGTGCCAGCAGTGAATTTCCTAGCGGGGGGGCCTCCACAGATACGCAGTATTTT. Encoded protein: CASSEFPSGGASTDTQYF.

This chain connects TRBV7-8 to TRBJ1-2; maybe TRBD1 (6 bases). This CDR3 has 13 amino acids. Germline V gene sequence: CDR1 SGHVS, CDR2 FQNEAQ. The V and J ends lost 6 bases and 5 bases respectively, with 13 bases between them. The CDR3 spells CASSQPGTYGYTF. The CDR3 DNA sequence: TGTGCCAGCAGTCAACCGGGGACATATGGCTACACCTTC.

The rearrangement joins TRBV11-2 to TRBJ2-3; no clear D. The CDR3 totals 13 residues. V dropped 5 bases and J dropped 6 bases, with 12 bases sitting between them. Per the germline V gene, CDR1 is SGHAT and CDR2 is FQNNGV. CDR3: CASSPQPRDTQYF. For the CDR3, the DNA is TGTGCCAGCAGCCCCCAACCCAGGGATACGCAGTATTTT.

The chain combines TRBV27 with TRBJ2-7; 7 bases are shared with TRBD2. The CDR3 is 16 residues long. CDR1 and CDR2 from the germline V gene are MNHEY and SMNVEV (reference sequence). With V trimmed by 5 bases and J by 0 bases, 10 bases remained unmatched. The CDR3 DNA reads TGTGCCAGCAGTACCCACTCCGGGAGGCCCTCCTACGAGCAGTACTTC. Translation gives CASSTHSGRPSYEQYF.

This chain links TRBV27 with TRBJ2-7; TRBD2 might be the D (6 bases). Trimming left V 2 bases short and J 1 base short, with 9 bases between. Germline-derived CDR1 and CDR2 are MNHEY and SMNVEV (reference sequence). This CDR3 is built from 14 residues. The CDR3 nucleotides are TGTGCCAGCAGTTTAGGGACTTCATCCTACGAGCAGTACTTC. Residues: CASSLGTSSYEQYF.

The gene calls are TRBV4-2 and TRBJ2-1; TRBD2 is a possible D gene (6 bases). V lost 4 bases and J lost 7, with 11 bases in between. Germline V gives CDR1 LGHNA, CDR2 YNFKEQ. The CDR3 consists of 13 residues. Written as DNA, the CDR3 is TGTGCCAGCAGCCCGGGACTTCGAAATGAGCAGTTCTTC. This encodes CASSPGLRNEQFF.

The V gene is TRBV20-1, the J gene TRBJ1-1; D not resolved. CDR3 size: 11 residues. The germline V gene encodes CDR1 DFQATT and CDR2 SNEGSKA (reference sequence). As DNA, the CDR3 is TGCAGGGGAGAAGTTTCCTCTGAAGCTTTCTTT. Translating gives CRGEVSSEAFF.